This TCR beta chain was sequenced for a study of cytomegalovirus exposure and HLA in healthy donors. Study-wide results and caveats: In a later analysis, TCR beta V- and J-gene trimming was associated with a missense DCLRE1C variant. Earlier analysis looked at TCR beta V segments, and most were productive about 90% or about 30% of the time.

Amplification used 60 Vbeta primers and 13 Jbeta primers. This table comes from immunoSEQ multiplex PCR, and its TCRdb copy is limited to in-frame clones, with some not included. Among about 180,000 clones, around three quarters were seen once, and the ten largest hold around 5.7%. With V trimmed by 2 bases and J by 7 bases, 7 bases remained unmatched. The CDR3 is 14 residues long. Germline lookup yields CDR1 MGHDK and CDR2 SYGVNS. Regarding this clone: The antigen is undetermined.

The receptor was derived from a man aged 35 to 55 in good health and CMV-seronegative. Sequencing used PBMCs. The J gene is TRBJ2-7, the V gene TRBV25-1; 8 bases line up with TRBD2. CDR3 in amino acids: CASSEARGAREQYF. For the CDR3, the DNA is TGTGCCAGCAGTGAAGCGCGGGGGGCGCGGGAGCAGTACTTC.